Shown below are 26 T cell receptor beta chains from a single sample sequenced in a study of beta chain features in type 1 diabetes. Study results and limitations: Shortening of TCRB CDR3s, moderate but significant, appeared in all four CD4+ subsets of Type 1 diabetes patients.

The antigens for these receptors are not known. The study reverse transcribed the entire isolated RNA, so it sequenced expressed TCRB transcripts. Libraries were prepared by immunoSEQ multiplex PCR; TCRdb keeps only in-frame clonotypes and omits some of them. The sample records tens of thousands of clones, approximately 57% being singletons. The sample was stem cell memory CD4+ T cells from blood. These receptors were collected from a man in his late teens or twenties with type 1 diabetes.

The V gene is TRBV27, the J gene TRBJ2-1; 13 bases agree with TRBD2. The CDR3 sequence is 15 residues long. Germline V gives CDR1 MNHEY, CDR2 SMNVEV (reference sequence). The ends lost 3 bases at V and 9 bases at J; junction bases unmatched: 5. CDR3 sequence reads: CASSLVTSGGSEQFF. CDR3 coding DNA: TGTGCCAGCAGTTTGGTGACTAGCGGGGGGTCTGAGCAGTTCTTC.

A few counts support this clone. The chain recombines TRBV28 with TRBJ2-4; possible D gene TRBD1, 5 bases. V shed 5 bases and J shed 3 bases, with 20 bases lying between them. CDR1 and CDR2 (germline): MDHEN, SYDVKM. The CDR3 runs 17 residues. CDR3 nucleotides: TGTGCCAGCAGTCCCCATGGGGCCGGATGGGGCAAAAACATTCAGTACTTC. As protein: CASSPHGAGWGKNIQYF. Full variable domain (outside the CDR3, taken from reference TRBV28 and TRBJ2-4): DVKVTQSSRYLVKRTGEKVFLECVQDMDHENMFWYRQDPGLGLRLIYFSYDVKMKEKGDIPEGYSVSREKKERFSLILESASTNQTSMYLCASSPHGAGWGKNIQYFGAGTRLSVL.

The chain combines TRBV7-7 with TRBJ2-1; D is perhaps TRBD2 (8 bases). V dropped 0 bases and J dropped 10 bases, with 37 bases sitting between them. This CDR3 region has 22 residues. The germline gives CDR1 SSHAT, CDR2 FNYEAQ (reference sequence). The CDR3 loop reads CASSLAKQNGRGPHGRAGEQFF. The CDR3 nucleotides read TGTGCCAGCAGCTTAGCTAAACAAAACGGGAGGGGGCCACATGGCCGCGCAGGAGAGCAGTTCTTC. The full variable domain, completed using reference TRBV7-7 and TRBJ2-1, is GAGVSQSPRYKVTKRGQDVTLRCDPISSHATLYWYQQALGQGPEFLTYFNYEAQPDKSGLPSDRFSAERPEGSISTLTIQRTEQRDSAMYRCASSLAKQNGRGPHGRAGEQFFGPGTRLTVL.

The rearrangement joins TRBV5-6 to TRBJ1-1; possible D gene TRBD1, 6 bases. The germline V and J ends were trimmed by 3 bases and 1 base, with 10 bases remaining between them. The CDR3 loop spans 14 amino acids. Germline V CDR1 and CDR2: SGHDT, YYEEEE. This CDR3 is CASSWGHANTEAFF. CDR3 DNA: TGTGCCAGCAGCTGGGGACACGCGAACACTGAAGCTTTCTTT.

The chain recombines TRBV14 with TRBJ1-1, with TRBD1 matching over 7 bases. The CDR3 has 13 residues. Trimming cost V 5 bases and J 1 base; bases outside gene matches: 1. Germline lookup yields CDR1 SGHDN and CDR2 FVKESK. The CDR3 DNA reads as TGTGCCAGCAGCAGGGACAGGAACACTGAAGCTTTCTTT. Translating gives CASSRDRNTEAFF.

The genes are TRBV4-3 and TRBJ1-3, with D unclear. This CDR3 contains 14 residues. The V and J ends lost 0 bases and 5 bases respectively, with 8 bases between them. CDR1 is LGHNA and CDR2 is YSLEER in the germline V gene. The CDR3 DNA reads TGCGCCAGCAGCCAAGAGGCAGAACGAAACACCATATATTTT. It is translated as CASSQEAERNTIYF.

This chain uses TRBV2 with TRBJ2-3, with 12 bases fitting TRBD2. This CDR3 is built from 15 residues. The ends lost 6 bases at V and 8 bases at J; junction bases unmatched: 9. Germline CDR1 is SNHLY and CDR2 is FYNNEI. The CDR3 region is CASSETTSGGPTQYF. CDR3 DNA sequence: TGTGCCAGCAGCGAAACCACTAGCGGGGGGCCTACGCAGTATTTT. The complete variable domain, with remaining parts taken from reference TRBV2 and TRBJ2-3, reads EPEVTQTPSHQVTQMGQEVILRCVPISNHLYFYWYRQILGQKVEFLVSFYNNEISEKSEIFDDQFSVERPDGSNFTLKIRSTKLEDSAMYFCASSETTSGGPTQYFGPGTRLTVL.

The chain links TRBV30 to TRBJ2-4, with D possibly TRBD2 on 5 matching bases. Germline CDR1 GTSNPN, CDR2 SVGIG (reference sequence). V lost 2 bases to trimming and J lost 9 bases, with 14 bases between them. CDR3 size: 13 residues. The CDR3 sequence: CAWSIGIWTIQYF. The CDR3 DNA sequence: TGTGCCTGGAGTATCGGGATATGGACCATTCAGTACTTC.

This CDR3 reads CAISATGLGSDTQYF. DNA of the CDR3: TGTGCCATCAGTGCCACGGGACTAGGATCTGATACGCAGTATTTT. V gene TRBV10-3 combines with J gene TRBJ2-3; 8 bases align to TRBD2. Germline V gene sequence: CDR1 ENHRY, CDR2 SYGVKD. The J segment lost 6 bases and the V segment lost 4 bases, leaving 9 bases of the junction unmatched. CDR3 size: 15 residues.

This chain joins TRBV6-1 and TRBJ1-1; the D is unclear. The germline V gene has CDR1 MNHNS and CDR2 SASEGT. The CDR3 covers 11 residues. The ends were cut back, 8 bases at V and 4 bases at J, with 8 bases in the middle. CDR3 DNA sequence: TGTGCCAGCGCCTCCAGCACTGAAGCTTTCTTT. It codes for CASASSTEAFF.

The V gene is TRBV5-6, the J gene TRBJ1-5, with TRBD1 matching over 11 bases. V gave up 3 bases and J gave up 5 bases; unmatched junction bases: 10. Germline CDR1 SGHDT, CDR2 YYEEEE. The length of the CDR3 is 17 residues. The CDR3 spells CASSYAGDRGVDQPQHF. The CDR3 DNA sequence: TGTGCCAGCAGCTACGCCGGGGACAGGGGGGTGGATCAGCCCCAGCATTTT.

The chain is built from TRBV4-2 and TRBJ2-7; the match to TRBD2 covers 11 bases. The CDR3 has 16 amino acids. Trimming took 3 bases from V and 2 from J; bases not matched to a gene: 6. From germline, CDR1 is LGHNA and CDR2 YNFKEQ. The CDR3 sequence: CASSQDGTSGPYEQYF. The CDR3 region has the DNA TGTGCCAGCAGCCAGGATGGGACTAGCGGACCCTACGAGCAGTACTTC.

The chain uses TRBV14 and TRBJ2-7, with D tentatively TRBD1 (6 bases). Germline V lookup: CDR1 SGHDN, CDR2 FVKESK. The CDR3 is 19 residues long. V lost 3 bases to trimming and J lost 3 bases, with 27 bases between them. In DNA form, the CDR3 reads TGTGCCAGCAGCCAGGCAGACCGGGACAAGGTTCCCCCCCGCTACGAGCAGTACTTC. Its protein is CASSQADRDKVPPRYEQYF.

J is TRBJ2-3 and V is TRBV6-6, with D uncertain. Trimming left V 8 bases short and J 6 bases short, with 9 bases between. Germline CDR1 MNHNY, CDR2 SVGAGI (reference sequence). The CDR3 is 11 residues long. CDR3 residues: CASGRTDTQYF. DNA of the CDR3: TGTGCCAGCGGGCGAACGGATACGCAGTATTTT.

This clone turned up a few times. The chain joins TRBV6-1 to TRBJ2-1; 11 nucleotides match TRBD2. This CDR3 contains 16 residues. V shed 4 bases and J 7 bases; nucleotides not matched to a gene: 9. The germline V gene has CDR1 MNHNS and CDR2 SASEGT. This CDR3 reads CASSATSGKTLNEQFF. The CDR3 DNA sequence: TGTGCCAGCAGTGCGACTAGCGGGAAAACCCTAAATGAGCAGTTCTTC.

The count of this clone is one. The chain employs TRBV5-1 and TRBJ2-2, with TRBD1 matching 9 bases. CDR3 length: 17 amino acids. CDR1 and CDR2 from the germline V gene are SGHRS and YFSETQ. After removal of 0 bases from V and 4 bases from J, the junction contained 7 bases not matched to a gene. This chain's CDR3 is CASSLGLGQGSTGELFF. CDR3 DNA: TGCGCCAGCAGCTTGGGGCTTGGACAGGGGAGCACCGGGGAGCTGTTTTTT.

This sequence joins TRBV18 and TRBJ2-7; D is possibly TRBD2 (6 bases). This CDR3 spans 15 amino acids. Germline CDR1 KGHSH, CDR2 LQKENI. V was shortened by 5 bases and J by 0 bases, with 14 bases between the two germline ends. CDR3 DNA sequence: TGTGCCAGCTCAAACCGGGACTCGAGCTCCTACGAGCAGTACTTC. This sequence encodes CASSNRDSSSYEQYF.

J is TRBJ2-7 and V is TRBV20-1, with D unclear. The CDR3 covers 10 residues. V lost 5 bases and J 6 bases, leaving 8 bases between the germline ends. Germline V gives CDR1 DFQATT, CDR2 SNEGSKA (reference sequence). The CDR3 nucleotides read TGCAGTGCTCGTTCTAGCGAGCAGTACTTC. Translated: CSARSSEQYF.

This clone was seen more than once but under ten times. The rearrangement links TRBV7-9 to TRBJ2-3; possible D gene TRBD1, 6 bases. Per germline, CDR1 SEHNR and CDR2 FQNEAQ (reference sequence). There are 16 residues in the CDR3. The germline V and J ends were trimmed by 2 bases and 4 bases, with 16 bases remaining between them. CDR3 protein: CASSLTNRDPADTQYF. In nucleotides, the CDR3 is TGTGCCAGCAGCTTAACGAACAGGGATCCCGCAGATACGCAGTATTTT.

The genes are TRBV2 and TRBJ1-5; 9 bases are a match to TRBD1. The CDR3 loop spans 15 amino acids. V shed 6 bases, J shed 6 bases, and the junction held 9 bases outside the gene matches. CDR1 and CDR2 from the germline V gene are SNHLY and FYNNEI. DNA for the CDR3: TGTGCCAGCAGCTTGGGGGACAGGGAGTTTCAGCCCCAGCATTTT. Its protein product is CASSLGDREFQPQHF.

This clone was seen a single time. The J gene is TRBJ2-7, the V gene TRBV28, with D perhaps matching TRBD2 (5 bases). In germline, CDR1 is MDHEN, CDR2 SYDVKM. The CDR3 is 15 amino acids. Trimming removed 5 bases from V and 6 bases from J, with 20 bases in between. The CDR3 loop is CASSRAKAGHPEQYF. The CDR3 DNA is TGTGCCAGCAGTCGCGCGAAGGCGGGTCACCCCGAGCAGTACTTC.

The V gene is TRBV11-2, the J gene TRBJ2-1; 9 bases line up with TRBD2. V shed 3 bases and J 2 bases; nucleotides not matched to a gene: 2. Germline V CDR1 and CDR2: SGHAT, FQNNGV. The CDR3 has 15 residues. CDR3 sequence: CASSLGTSPYNEQFF. The CDR3 DNA reads TGTGCCAGCAGCTTGGGGACTAGCCCCTACAATGAGCAGTTCTTC.

The chain links TRBV10-3 to TRBJ2-5, with TRBD1 matching over 8 bases. The CDR3 contains 14 residues. Germline assignment: CDR1 ENHRY and CDR2 SYGVKD. V trimming: 6 bases; J trimming: 4 bases; junction bases outside the gene matches: 7. The CDR3 protein is CAISVDRGVETQYF. CDR3 nucleotides: TGTGCCATCAGCGTAGACAGGGGTGTAGAGACCCAGTACTTC.

This chain uses TRBV5-1 with TRBJ1-2, with unresolved D. There are 15 residues in the CDR3. The V end was cut by 2 bases, the J end by 4 bases, with 15 bases between. Germline CDR1 is SGHRS and CDR2 is YFSETQ. Here the CDR3 reads CASSLEWRELYGYTF. The CDR3 nucleotides read TGCGCCAGCAGCTTAGAGTGGAGAGAACTCTATGGCTACACCTTC.

The chain joins TRBV12-5 to TRBJ2-7; D is possibly TRBD2 (6 bases). Germline V gives CDR1 LGHNT, CDR2 FRNRAP. V lost 3 bases and J 7 bases, leaving 22 bases between the germline ends. This CDR3 contains 16 residues. CDR3 residues: CASGFSLGGVPYEQYF. The CDR3 bases are TGTGCTAGTGGTTTTTCTCTCGGCGGGGTCCCTTATGAGCAGTACTTC.

CDR3 DNA: TGTGCCAGCAGATTTGCAGGGGGCGCAGCTGGCTACACCTTC. It specifies CASRFAGGAAGYTF. The chain joins TRBV5-6 to TRBJ1-2; the match to TRBD1 covers 8 bases. In germline, CDR1 is SGHDT, CDR2 YYEEEE. Trimming cost V 5 bases and J 7 bases; bases outside gene matches: 10. This CDR3 region has 14 residues.